The 29 T cell receptor beta chains listed next were all sequenced from one sample in a study of cytotoxic CD8 clonotypes in ibrutinib-treated CLL. Assay: immunoSEQ multiplex PCR; the TCRdb copy retains only in-frame clones and omits some. This table has around 200,000 clones, 79% appearing once. The sequenced sample was PBMCs, obtained after 12 months of ibrutinib treatment. All receptors come from a human donor with chronic lymphocytic leukemia.

This clone was counted only a few times. The chain is built from TRBV4-2 and TRBJ2-1; TRBD2 agrees at 10 bases. The CDR3 covers 16 residues. The trim removed 4 bases at V and 5 bases at J, leaving 8 bases unmatched. Germline V gene data show CDR1 as LGHNA and CDR2 as YNFKEQ. The CDR3: CASSPPLAGANNEQFF. The CDR3 DNA sequence: TGTGCCAGCAGCCCCCCGCTAGCGGGGGCCAACAATGAGCAGTTCTTC.

V and J are TRBV30 and TRBJ2-7; no clear D. The germline CDR1 and CDR2 sequences are GTSNPN and SVGIG (reference sequence). Between the trimmed V and J ends, which lost 3 bases and 5 bases, there was a span of 17 bases. The CDR3 contains 14 residues. The CDR3 sequence is CAWSPLDRVHEQYF. CDR3 nucleotide sequence: TGTGCCTGGAGCCCTCTGGACCGTGTCCACGAGCAGTACTTC.

This clone was observed a handful of times. V and J are TRBV7-8 and TRBJ1-2, with a weak D call TRBD1 (6 bases). V lost 1 base and J lost 5, with 11 bases in between. CDR1 is SGHVS and CDR2 is FQNEAQ in the germline V gene. There are 14 residues in the CDR3. In DNA, the CDR3 is TGTGCCAGCAGCTTAGGGGAGGGGGGTTATGGCTACACCTTC. Residues: CASSLGEGGYGYTF.

This rearrangement joins TRBV15 to TRBJ1-5; tentative D call: TRBD1 (5 bases). V gave up 0 bases and J gave up 2 bases, with 14 bases separating them. The CDR3 loop spans 17 amino acids. The germline V gene has CDR1 LNHNV and CDR2 YYDKDF (reference sequence). Here the CDR3 reads CATSRDSSGGGNQPQHF. The CDR3 nucleotides read TGTGCCACCAGCAGAGATTCTTCGGGGGGAGGCAATCAGCCCCAGCATTTT.

V gene TRBV6-6 combines with J gene TRBJ2-1; no reliable D call. Germline V gene lookup returns CDR1 MNHNY and CDR2 SVGAGI (reference sequence). CDR3 length equals 11 residues. The V gene lost 5 bases and the J gene lost 8 bases, with 7 bases spanning the gap. CDR3 sequence reads: CASSPRDEQFF. For the CDR3, the DNA is TGTGCCAGCAGTCCCCGGGATGAGCAGTTCTTC.

The chain has TRBV13 and TRBJ2-5; weak D call: TRBD2 (6 bases). Trimming took off 5 bases at V and 1 base at J, with 17 bases between the two ends. This CDR3 spans 16 amino acids. Per germline, CDR1 PRHDT and CDR2 FYEKMQ (reference sequence). The CDR3 bases are TGTGCCAGCAGCCCAAGTGGGGAGGAGGGCCAAGAGACCCAGTACTTC. Translating it yields CASSPSGEEGQETQYF.

The chain employs TRBV27 and TRBJ2-4; no reliable D call. Trimming took off 3 bases at V and 0 bases at J, with 9 bases between the two ends. The CDR3 extends over 15 amino acids. Germline CDR1 MNHEY, CDR2 SMNVEV (reference sequence). The CDR3 DNA sequence: TGTGCCAGCAGTTTTAACAGTTTAGCCAAAAACATTCAGTACTTC. Encoded protein: CASSFNSLAKNIQYF.

V usage is TRBV5-1 and J usage is TRBJ1-4, with TRBD1 identical over 7 bases. The junction had 12 bases not matched to a gene; V was cut back by 2 bases and J by 5 bases. The CDR3 spans 17 residues. From germline, CDR1 is SGHRS and CDR2 YFSETQ. The CDR3 here is CASSLKGATSLNEKLFF. The CDR3 nucleotides read TGCGCCAGCAGCTTAAAGGGGGCGACCTCCCTAAATGAAAAACTGTTTTTT.

The chain carries TRBV4-1 and TRBJ2-2; tentative D call: TRBD2 (6 bases). The V gene's germline CDR1 is MGHRA and CDR2 YSYEKL. Trimming left V 0 bases short and J 6 bases short, with 11 bases between. This CDR3 spans 15 amino acids. DNA of the CDR3: TGCGCCAGCAGCCAAGATAACGGGGGTTCCGGGGAGCTGTTTTTT. As protein: CASSQDNGGSGELFF.

The chain combines TRBV27 with TRBJ2-3; tentatively, D is TRBD1 (5 bases). V was cut by 6 bases and J by 4 bases, with 14 bases left in between. CDR3 length: 14 amino acids. Germline loops: CDR1 MNHEY, CDR2 SMNVEV (reference sequence). The CDR3 loop is CASRPSGFPDTQYF. The DNA of the CDR3 is TGTGCCAGCAGACCCTCAGGGTTCCCAGATACGCAGTATTTT.

J is TRBJ1-5 and V is TRBV4-1; D unclear. This CDR3 spans 13 amino acids. From germline, CDR1 is MGHRA and CDR2 YSYEKL. The V end lost 1 base, the J end lost 8 bases, and 9 bases lay between the germline ends. CDR3 residues: CASSQVGAEPQHF. The CDR3 DNA sequence: TGCGCCAGCAGCCAAGTTGGAGCGGAGCCCCAGCATTTT.

V gene TRBV25-1 combines with J gene TRBJ1-4; D not resolved. CDR3 length equals 15 residues. Between the trimmed V and J ends, which lost 4 bases and 6 bases, there was a span of 15 bases. The germline gives CDR1 MGHDK, CDR2 SYGVNS. CDR3 nucleotides: TGTGCCAGCAGTGGGGGTATTGGCGGGGATGAAAAACTGTTTTTT. The encoded protein is CASSGGIGGDEKLFF.

This clone turned up a few times. The chain combines TRBV19 with TRBJ2-1; 8 bases are a match to TRBD2. With 1 base clipped from V and 7 bases from J, the junction kept 3 bases outside the gene matches. The CDR3 loop spans 14 amino acids. The germline gives CDR1 LNHDA, CDR2 SQIVND (reference sequence). As DNA, the CDR3 is TGTGCCAGTAGTATAGGGGGCGGGAGGAATGAGCAGTTCTTC. It specifies CASSIGGGRNEQFF.

This sequence joins TRBV19 and TRBJ2-7; 11 bases match TRBD1. The trim removed 4 bases at V and 7 bases at J, leaving 6 bases unmatched. This CDR3 region has 14 residues. Germline loops: CDR1 LNHDA, CDR2 SQIVND (reference sequence). The CDR3 here is CASSTGTGGGEQYF. The CDR3 nucleotides read TGTGCCAGTAGTACAGGGACAGGGGGAGGGGAGCAGTACTTC.

The chain is built from TRBV10-3 and TRBJ2-1; D unclear. The V gene's germline CDR1 is ENHRY and CDR2 SYGVKD. V was pared by 0 bases and J by 6 bases, with 9 bases between. The length of the CDR3 is 14 residues. The DNA of the CDR3 is TGTGCCATCAGTGAGTCTACCTGGCTCAATGAGCAGTTCTTC. It is translated as CAISESTWLNEQFF.

This clone came up a few times. The chain links TRBV19 to TRBJ2-5; no firm D call. V lost 5 bases and J 5 bases, leaving 9 bases between the germline ends. Germline CDR1 LNHDA, CDR2 SQIVND (reference sequence). The CDR3 has 12 amino acids. As DNA, the CDR3 is TGTGCCAGTAGTCAAGGAATTGAGACCCAGTACTTC. Translated: CASSQGIETQYF.

The J gene is TRBJ1-4, the V gene TRBV29-1; D possibly corresponds to TRBD1 (5 bases). V gave up 4 bases and J gave up 8 bases, with 14 bases separating them. The CDR3 consists of 13 residues. CDR1 is SQVTM and CDR2 is ANQGSEA in the germline V gene. The CDR3 DNA sequence: TGCAGCGTTGTTTTGGGGCGTTTAGAAAAACTGTTTTTT. This codes for CSVVLGRLEKLFF.

The rearrangement links TRBV6-1 to TRBJ2-2; D is possibly TRBD2 (7 bases). Germline loops: CDR1 MNHNS, CDR2 SASEGT. V was shortened by 11 bases and J by 0 bases, with 10 bases between the two germline ends. This CDR3 comprises 13 residues. CDR3 bases: TGTGCCCGAGGGGGGGCGAACACCGGGGAGCTGTTTTTT. This translates into CARGGANTGELFF.

This chain joins TRBV5-1 and TRBJ1-3; 7 bases agree with TRBD1. The CDR3 has 16 residues. V was pared by 3 bases and J by 0 bases, with 6 bases of the junction left unmatched. Germline values: CDR1 SGHRS, CDR2 YFSETQ. In DNA form, the CDR3 reads TGCGCCAGCAGCTCGGGGACAGCTGTCTCTGGAAACACCATATATTTT. Protein product: CASSSGTAVSGNTIYF.

This chain links TRBV6-1 with TRBJ2-2, with D unresolved. V was cut by 6 bases and J by 4 bases, with 15 bases left in between. Germline-derived CDR1 and CDR2 are MNHNS and SASEGT. This CDR3 is 15 amino acids long. The DNA of the CDR3 is TGTGCCAGCAGGGGAATGGCCGCGACCACCGGGGAGCTGTTTTTT. It encodes CASRGMAATTGELFF.

For this clone: A read error is possible here, since a much larger clone lies one base away. V gene TRBV7-9 combines with J gene TRBJ2-7; 7 bases fit TRBD1. Trimming removed 5 bases from V and 3 bases from J; junction bases left unmatched: 1. This CDR3 is built from 12 residues. CDR1 SEHNR and CDR2 FQNEAQ come from the germline V gene (reference sequence). CDR3 sequence: CASSGQDYEQYF. The CDR3 DNA sequence: TGTGCCAGCAGCGGACAGGACTACGAGCAGTACTTC.

The V and J genes are TRBV30 and TRBJ2-4; tentative D call: TRBD1 (6 bases). Germline V gives CDR1 GTSNPN, CDR2 SVGIG (reference sequence). V lost 3 bases and J lost 4, with 13 bases in between. This CDR3 has 14 amino acids. CDR3 in DNA: TGTGCCTGGAGGGCCGGGACACTTAAAAACATTCAGTACTTC. Protein product: CAWRAGTLKNIQYF.

The chain recombines TRBV5-4 with TRBJ1-2; possible D gene TRBD1, 5 bases. CDR3 size: 13 residues. Germline CDR1 reads SGHNT; CDR2 reads YYREEE (reference sequence). The ends were cut back, 0 bases at V and 6 bases at J, with 9 bases in the middle. CDR3 sequence reads: CASSLEGLHGYTF. For the CDR3, the DNA is TGTGCCAGCAGCTTGGAGGGACTGCATGGCTACACCTTC.

This rearrangement joins TRBV25-1 to TRBJ2-3; TRBD2 might be the D (5 bases). Trimming pared 0 bases from V and 1 base from J, leaving 14 bases between. The CDR3 is 17 residues long. Germline values: CDR1 MGHDK, CDR2 SYGVNS. The CDR3 spells CASSEYTGGGGTDTQYF. The CDR3 DNA sequence: TGTGCCAGCAGTGAATACACTGGCGGAGGTGGCACAGATACGCAGTATTTT.

This chain joins TRBV11-2 and TRBJ2-7; weak D call: TRBD2 (6 bases). The V gene lost 5 bases and the J gene lost 1 base, with 12 bases spanning the gap. The V gene's germline CDR1 is SGHAT and CDR2 FQNNGV. The CDR3 consists of 14 residues. Written as DNA, the CDR3 is TGTGCCAGCAGCCTTGGACGGGGGTCCTACGAGCAGTACTTC. This gives the protein CASSLGRGSYEQYF. The full variable domain, rest sourced from reference TRBV11-2 and TRBJ2-7, is EAGVAQSPRYKIIEKRQSVAFWCNPISGHATLYWYQQILGQGPKLLIQFQNNGVVDDSQLPKDRFSAERLKGVDSTLKIQPAKLEDSAVYLCASSLGRGSYEQYFGPGTRLTVT.

The V and J genes are TRBV19 and TRBJ1-1, with D uncertain. V lost 6 bases and J lost 0, with 11 bases in between. The CDR3 has 14 amino acids. Germline V gene sequence: CDR1 LNHDA, CDR2 SQIVND (reference sequence). The CDR3 protein is CASSLIAMNTEAFF. The DNA of the CDR3 is TGTGCCAGTAGCCTGATAGCTATGAACACTGAAGCTTTCTTT.

The V call is TRBV6-6, the J call TRBJ2-7; D tentatively fits TRBD1 or TRBD2 (5 bases each). Trimming took 6 bases from V and 3 from J, leaving 9 bases between them. There are 12 residues in the CDR3. The germline V gene has CDR1 MNHNY and CDR2 SVGAGI (reference sequence). CDR3 region: CASSPGHYEQYF. In DNA, the CDR3 is TGTGCCAGCAGCCCGGGGCACTACGAGCAGTACTTC.

The chain has TRBV19 and TRBJ1-5; D is perhaps TRBD1 (6 bases). V was trimmed by 8 bases and J by 4 bases, leaving 15 bases between them. CDR1 is LNHDA and CDR2 is SQIVND in the germline V gene (reference sequence). The CDR3 loop spans 14 amino acids. CDR3 sequence reads: CASWQGIGNQPQHF. The DNA for the CDR3 is TGTGCCAGTTGGCAGGGGATAGGGAATCAGCCCCAGCATTTT. Full variable domain (outside the CDR3, taken from reference TRBV19 and TRBJ1-5): DGGITQSPKYLFRKEGQNVTLSCEQNLNHDAMYWYRQDPGQGLRLIYYSQIVNDFQKGDIAEGYSVSREKKESFPLTVTSAQKNPTAFYLCASWQGIGNQPQHFGDGTRLSIL.

The rearrangement joins TRBV7-9 to TRBJ2-7; TRBD1 might be the D (6 bases). Trimming removed 3 bases at V and 3 bases at J, with 12 bases between. This CDR3 is built from 14 residues. The germline CDR1 and CDR2 sequences are SEHNR and FQNEAQ (reference sequence). CDR3 amino acids: CASSFGQTFYEQYF. CDR3 sequence (DNA): TGTGCCAGCAGCTTCGGACAGACTTTCTACGAGCAGTACTTC.